A selection of T cell receptor beta chains follows, all from one sample in a study of T cell changes during pregnancy in multiple sclerosis. Clones were read by immunoSEQ multiplex PCR, and TCRdb kept only the in-frame ones, dropping some. The table includes some 90,000 clones, about nine tenths detected once. Sample: peripheral blood, taken after pregnancy. The receptors come from a female donor in good health, enrolled as a control in a pregnancy study. Each CDR3 is given with its conserved first and last residue. The order of the fields is J gene, V gene, clone size, D gene, CDR3 DNA, CDR3 protein. A D gene is named only where the DNA matches it firmly. For some rows the clone size is stated as once, few or many, or as a class when expanded; others skip it.

TRBJ1-1 TRBV30 NA NA TGTGCCTGGAGTGTGAAGCGGGGAAGACTGAACACTGAAGCTTTCTTT CAWSVKRGRLNTEAFF
TRBJ2-7 TRBV7-2 NA NA TGTGCCAGCAGCTTAGGCGGGGGCCCCACCTACGAGCAGTACTTC CASSLGGGPTYEQYF
TRBJ2-7 TRBV7-9 NA TRBD2 TGTGCCAGCAGCCCCGACCGGGGACCGGGAGGAGAGCAGTACTTC CASSPDRGPGGEQYF
TRBJ2-2 TRBV4-2 NA NA TGTGCCAGCAGCCAAGGTGGGGGGGCCAATGCCGGGGAGCTGTTTTTT CASSQGGGANAGELFF
TRBJ2-7 TRBV4-2 NA NA TGTGCCAGCAGCCAAGATTTCACCGGGTCTCGCTCCTACGAGCAGTACTTC CASSQDFTGSRSYEQYF
TRBJ2-5 TRBV7-8 NA NA TGTGCCAGCAGCTTAGTTGGCGGGGGCGGTCAAGAGACCCAGTACTTC CASSLVGGGGQETQYF
TRBJ2-2 TRBV5-4 NA TRBD2 TGTGCCAGCAGCCCCCAGCGGGGGGGCGTCACCGGGGAGCTGTTTTTT CASSPQRGGVTGELFF
TRBJ1-4 TRBV7-9 NA TRBD1 TGTGCCAGCAGCTTGGGACAGGGGGCAGATGAAAAACTGTTTTTT CASSLGQGADEKLFF
TRBJ1-2 TRBV7-6 NA NA TGTGCCAGCAGCTTGGGGAGGGCGCCGGTATCTGATGGCTACACCTTC CASSLGRAPVSDGYTF
TRBJ1-5 TRBV7-3 NA NA TGTGCCAGCAGCCCAACGGGGGGCAATCAGCCCCAGCATTTT CASSPTGGNQPQHF
TRBJ1-4 TRBV7-2 NA NA TGTGCCAGCAGCTTAGGAGATTTGCTTTCAGAAAAACTGTTTTTT CASSLGDLLSEKLFF
TRBJ2-2 TRBV6-5 NA TRBD2 TGTGCCAGCTGGAGCGGGGGGGCCGTCGGGGAGCTGTTTTTT CASWSGGAVGELFF
TRBJ2-7 TRBV10-3 NA TRBD1 TGTGCCAGCGCAGGGGGCCCAAACGAGCAGTACTTC CASAGGPNEQYF
TRBJ2-4 TRBV2 NA NA TGTGCCAGCAGTGACGGGGGAAACATTCAGTACTTC CASSDGGNIQYF
TRBJ2-7 TRBV4-3 many TRBD2 TGCGCCAGCAGCCAAGAAGGGGTACGAGCGGGGGGCCCCAACGAGCAGTACTTC CASSQEGVRAGGPNEQYF
TRBJ1-1 TRBV7-3 NA NA TGTGCCAGCTTGGGGGGGCGTGAAGCTTTCTTT CASLGGREAFF
TRBJ2-7 TRBV6-4 NA TRBD2 TGTGCCAGCAGTGACATTCAGCGGGGTAGCTCCTACGAGCAGTACTTC CASSDIQRGSSYEQYF
TRBJ1-1 TRBV5-4 NA TRBD1 TGTGCCAGCAGCTCCCAGACAGGGAGGATGAACACTGAAGCTTTCTTT CASSSQTGRMNTEAFF
TRBJ1-1 TRBV5-1 NA NA TGCGCCAGCCGCAAATCAGGACAGCTCATGAACACTGAAGCTTTCTTT CASRKSGQLMNTEAFF
TRBJ2-5 TRBV11-2 NA TRBD2 TGTGCCAGCAGCTTAGTTCAGGGAGGGGAGACCCAGTACTTC CASSLVQGGETQYF